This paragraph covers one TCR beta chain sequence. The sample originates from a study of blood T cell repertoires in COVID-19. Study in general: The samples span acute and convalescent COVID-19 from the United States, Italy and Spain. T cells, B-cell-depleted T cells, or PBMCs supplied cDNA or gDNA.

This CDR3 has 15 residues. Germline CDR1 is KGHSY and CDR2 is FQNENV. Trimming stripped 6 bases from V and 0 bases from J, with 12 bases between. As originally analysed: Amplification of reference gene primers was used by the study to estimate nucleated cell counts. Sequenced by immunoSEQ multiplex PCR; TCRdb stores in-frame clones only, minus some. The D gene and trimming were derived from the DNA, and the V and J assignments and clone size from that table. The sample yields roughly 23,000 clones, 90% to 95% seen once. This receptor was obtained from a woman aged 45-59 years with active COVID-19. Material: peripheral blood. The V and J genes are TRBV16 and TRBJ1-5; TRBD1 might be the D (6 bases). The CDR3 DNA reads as TGTGCCAGCAGTCGGGACATCTCTAGCAATCAGCCCCAGCATTTT. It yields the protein CASSRDISSNQPQHF. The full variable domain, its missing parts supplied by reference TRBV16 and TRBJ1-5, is GEEVAQTPKHLVRGEGQKAKLYCAPIKGHSYVFWYQQVLKNEFKFLISFQNENVFDETGMPKERFSAKCLPNSPCSLEIQATKLEDSAVYFCASSRDISSNQPQHFGDGTRLSIL.